Listed below are T cell receptor beta chains from one sample, sequenced in a study of a mutant IDH1 vaccine in newly diagnosed glioma. These receptors' targets are unknown. TCRdb's table, derived via immunoSEQ multiplex PCR, lists solely in-frame clones and lacks some. Among 40,000 to 45,000 clones listed, around 82% were seen once. Material: PBMCs, obtained from a glioma patient whose treatment included an IDH1 peptide vaccine. The receptors come from a man aged 18-30 years with glioma. Some clones in this sample may be carry-over from other donors' samples. Both conserved end residues are part of each CDR3. The order of the fields is V gene, clone size, J gene, D gene, CDR3 protein, CDR3 DNA. A D gene is named only where the DNA matches it firmly. Clone size is given for some rows only: seen once, a few or many times, or a class if the clone is expanded.

>TRBV29-1|NA|TRBJ2-7|NA
CNLPEAGIIYEQYF
TGCAACCTTCCAGAGGCAGGGATTATTTACGAGCAGTACTTC
>TRBV18|NA|TRBJ1-1|NA
CASSPQQGDTEAFF
TGTGCCAGCTCGCCCCAACAGGGCGACACTGAAGCTTTCTTT
>TRBV30|NA|TRBJ2-1|NA
CAWKVGGYEQFF
TGTGCCTGGAAGGTGGGGGGTTACGAGCAGTTCTTC
>TRBV29-1|NA|TRBJ1-1|NA
CSVEDPVLYRVTEAFF
TGCAGCGTTGAAGATCCCGTATTGTACAGGGTCACTGAAGCTTTCTTT
>TRBV5-1|NA|TRBJ2-7|NA
CASRGTLLSYEQYF
TGCGCCAGCAGAGGAACTCTTTTGTCCTACGAGCAGTACTTC
>TRBV7-2|NA|TRBJ1-1|TRBD1
CASSFGTVNTEAFF
TGTGCCAGCAGCTTTGGGACAGTGAACACTGAAGCTTTCTTT
>TRBV7-9|NA|TRBJ2-7|TRBD1
CASSMGQGAYEQYF
TGTGCCAGCAGCATGGGACAGGGGGCCTACGAGCAGTACTTC
>TRBV19|once|TRBJ1-5|TRBD1
CASSISGTESNQPQHF
TGTGCCAGTAGTATCTCTGGGACAGAGAGCAATCAGCCCCAGCATTTT
>TRBV5-4|once|TRBJ2-5|NA
CASSLASVGYQETQYF
TGTGCCAGCAGCTTGGCCTCGGTCGGGTACCAAGAGACCCAGTACTTC
>TRBV6-5|NA|TRBJ2-1|TRBD1
CASSTRTGGNEQFF
TGTGCCAGCAGTACCAGGACAGGGGGCAATGAGCAGTTCTTC
>TRBV7-2|NA|TRBJ1-2|NA
CASIPGQRNWGYGYTF
TGTGCCAGCATTCCCGGGCAGCGGAATTGGGGCTATGGCTACACCTTC
>TRBV4-3|NA|TRBJ2-1|TRBD1
CASSPDRGLGNEQFF
TGCGCCAGCAGCCCTGACAGGGGGCTTGGAAATGAGCAGTTCTTC
>TRBV5-8|NA|TRBJ2-7|TRBD2
CASSFPTSGSSYEQYF
TGTGCCAGCAGCTTTCCGACTAGCGGTAGCTCCTACGAGCAGTACTTC
>TRBV7-2|few|TRBJ2-5|TRBD1
CASSPRTGGSQETQYF
TGTGCCAGCAGCCCAAGGACAGGGGGATCCCAAGAGACCCAGTACTTC
>TRBV4-3|NA|TRBJ1-1|NA
CASSHMDSGGGAFF
TGCGCCAGCAGCCATATGGACAGTGGTGGGGGTGCTTTCTTT
>TRBV30|NA|TRBJ1-1|NA
CAWTKQFNTEAFF
TGTGCCTGGACGAAACAATTCAATACTGAAGCTTTCTTT
>TRBV5-1|NA|TRBJ2-2|TRBD1
CASSPTDRGHYAGELFF
TGCGCCAGCAGCCCCACCGACAGGGGACATTACGCCGGGGAGCTGTTTTTT
>TRBV9|NA|TRBJ2-5|NA
CASSDSPGTQYF
TGTGCCAGCAGTGACTCGCCCGGGACCCAGTACTTC
>TRBV12-5|NA|TRBJ2-7|NA
CASGFGHYEQYF
TGTGCTAGTGGTTTTGGGCACTACGAGCAGTACTTC
>TRBV6-5|NA|TRBJ1-1|TRBD1
CASSDRGHTEAFF
TGTGCCAGCAGTGACAGGGGTCACACTGAAGCTTTCTTT
>TRBV9|NA|TRBJ2-2|TRBD2
CASSFTSGRYTGELFF
TGTGCCAGCAGCTTCACTAGCGGGAGGTACACCGGGGAGCTGTTTTTT
>TRBV13|NA|TRBJ2-3|TRBD2
CASSPGGAILAGTDTQYF
TGTGCCAGCAGCCCCGGGGGGGCTATCCTAGCAGGGACAGATACGCAGTATTTT
>TRBV7-9|once|TRBJ1-4|TRBD1
CASSFTGGATNEKLFF
TGTGCCAGCAGCTTCACAGGGGGAGCAACTAATGAAAAACTGTTTTTT
>TRBV6-5|few|TRBJ2-2|TRBD1
CASSSPGRGQAGELFF
TGTGCCAGCAGTTCACCGGGAAGGGGGCAGGCCGGGGAGCTGTTTTTT
>TRBV9|NA|TRBJ2-1|TRBD2
CASGRSGGPDEQFF
TGTGCCAGCGGCCGTAGCGGGGGGCCGGATGAGCAGTTCTTC
>TRBV7-2|NA|TRBJ2-2|NA
CASSHSLGTGELFF
TGTGCCAGCAGCCATTCATTGGGTACCGGGGAGCTGTTTTTT
>TRBV5-1|NA|TRBJ2-2|TRBD1
CASSLAGQGSPGELFF
TGCGCCAGCAGCTTGGCGGGACAGGGGTCCCCCGGGGAGCTGTTTTTT
>TRBV27|NA|TRBJ1-6|NA
CASSFIGLGHNSPLHF
TGTGCCAGCAGTTTTATAGGGTTAGGACATAATTCACCCCTCCACTTT
>TRBV7-9|NA|TRBJ2-7|NA
CASSRDSFYEQYF
TGTGCCAGCAGCAGGGACTCGTTCTACGAGCAGTACTTC
>TRBV25-1|NA|TRBJ2-2|NA
CASSEYLPEAGELFF
TGTGCCAGCAGTGAATATCTCCCGGAGGCCGGGGAGCTGTTTTTT
>TRBV19|NA|TRBJ1-5|NA
CASRQGRYSNQPQHF
TGTGCCAGTAGACAAGGACGGTATAGCAATCAGCCCCAGCATTTT
>TRBV4-3|NA|TRBJ1-5|NA
CASSQEGGALSNQPQHF
TGCGCCAGCAGCCAAGAAGGTGGTGCCTTAAGCAATCAGCCCCAGCATTTT
>TRBV7-8|NA|TRBJ2-5|NA
CASSLDPARETQYF
TGTGCCAGCAGCTTAGATCCCGCCCGGGAGACCCAGTACTTC
>TRBV9|NA|TRBJ2-7|NA
CASSAGQGGDEQYF
TGTGCCAGCAGCGCCGGGCAGGGGGGGGACGAGCAGTACTTC
>TRBV2|NA|TRBJ1-2|TRBD1
CASSYTGGLYGYTF
TGTGCCAGCAGTTATACAGGGGGACTTTATGGCTACACCTTC
>TRBV7-8|NA|TRBJ2-4|NA
CASSKNRIGIQYF
TGTGCCAGCAGCAAAAACCGAATCGGCATTCAGTACTTC
>TRBV27|NA|TRBJ1-5|NA
CASSLEGYSNQPQHF
TGTGCCAGCAGTTTGGAGGGATATAGCAATCAGCCCCAGCATTTT
>TRBV19|NA|TRBJ1-5|NA
CASSIFSPSNQPQHF
TGTGCCAGTAGTATATTTTCTCCGTCAAATCAGCCCCAGCATTTT
>TRBV2|NA|TRBJ2-7|NA
CASSEAAGRPEQYF
TGTGCCAGCAGTGAAGCCGCTGGGCGACCCGAGCAGTACTTC
>TRBV4-1|NA|TRBJ1-4|NA
CASSQDGGLGKKLFF
TGCGCCAGCAGCCAAGATGGCGGACTTGGAAAAAAACTGTTTTTT
>TRBV29-1|NA|TRBJ2-7|NA
CSVEVVGRGQYF
TGCAGCGTTGAAGTAGTAGGGAGAGGGCAGTACTTC
>TRBV23-1|NA|TRBJ2-3|TRBD2
CASGGLGRTGTQYF
TGCGCCAGCGGTGGACTAGGCCGCACCGGTACGCAGTATTTT
>TRBV2|NA|TRBJ1-1|NA
CASSDLTEKMEAFF
TGTGCCAGCAGTGATTTGACAGAGAAAATGGAAGCTTTCTTT
>TRBV7-8|NA|TRBJ2-3|NA
CASSSTDTQYF
TGTGCCAGCAGTTCCACAGATACGCAGTATTTT
>TRBV6-5|NA|TRBJ1-1|NA
CASSYSRNTEAFF
TGTGCCAGCAGTTACTCACGGAACACTGAAGCTTTCTTT
>TRBV14|NA|TRBJ2-5|TRBD1
CASSRWTGGLQTQYF
TGTGCCAGCAGCCGATGGACAGGGGGATTGCAGACCCAGTACTTC
>TRBV2|NA|TRBJ2-5|TRBD1
CASSGRQGPWETQYF
TGTGCCAGCAGTGGGCGACAGGGGCCCTGGGAGACCCAGTACTTC
>TRBV2|NA|TRBJ2-7|NA
CASMVRNTEGYF
TGTGCCAGCATGGTCCGCAACACGGAGGGGTACTTC
>TRBV9|few|TRBJ2-2|TRBD2
CASSRGVSGRSNTGELFF
TGTGCCAGCAGCCGAGGGGTTAGCGGGAGGTCGAACACCGGGGAGCTGTTTTTT
>TRBV7-6|few|TRBJ1-2|NA
CASSSDGYGYTF
TGTGCCAGCAGCTCGGACGGCTATGGCTACACCTTC
>TRBV5-1|NA|TRBJ2-5|TRBD1
CASSKITGAGETQYF
TGCGCCAGCAGCAAGATAACAGGGGCCGGTGAGACCCAGTACTTC
>TRBV19|NA|TRBJ2-2|TRBD2
CASMGPSGSFTGELFF
TGTGCCAGTATGGGCCCTAGCGGGAGTTTCACCGGGGAGCTGTTTTTT
>TRBV2|NA|TRBJ1-5|NA
CASSDNRYSNQPQHF
TGTGCCAGCAGTGACAACAGATATAGCAATCAGCCCCAGCATTTT
>TRBV18|NA|TRBJ1-5|NA
CASSPGGGNQPQHF
TGTGCCAGCTCACCCGGGGGGGGCAATCAGCCCCAGCATTTT